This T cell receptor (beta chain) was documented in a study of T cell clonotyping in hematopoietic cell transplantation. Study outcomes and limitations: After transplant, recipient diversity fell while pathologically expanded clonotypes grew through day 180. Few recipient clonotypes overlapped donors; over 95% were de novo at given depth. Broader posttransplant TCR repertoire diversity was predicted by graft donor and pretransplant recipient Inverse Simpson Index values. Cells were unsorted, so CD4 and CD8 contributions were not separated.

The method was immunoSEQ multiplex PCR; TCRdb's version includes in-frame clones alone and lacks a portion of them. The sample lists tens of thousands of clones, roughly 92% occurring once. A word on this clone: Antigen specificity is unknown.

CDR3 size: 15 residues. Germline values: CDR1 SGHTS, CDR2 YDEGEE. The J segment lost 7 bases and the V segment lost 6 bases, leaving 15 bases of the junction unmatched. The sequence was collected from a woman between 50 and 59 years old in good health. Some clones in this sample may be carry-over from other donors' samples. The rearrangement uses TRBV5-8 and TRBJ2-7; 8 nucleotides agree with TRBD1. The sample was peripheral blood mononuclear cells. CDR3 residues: CASTDRTGSRWEQYF. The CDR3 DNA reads TGTGCCAGCACCGATCGGACAGGGTCTAGGTGGGAGCAGTACTTC. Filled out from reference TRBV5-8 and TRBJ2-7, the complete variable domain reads EAGVTQSPTHLIKTRGQQATLRCSPISGHTSVYWYQQALGLGLQFLLWYDEGEERNRGNFPPRFSGRQFPNYSSELNVNALELEDSALYLCASTDRTGSRWEQYFGPGTRLTVT.